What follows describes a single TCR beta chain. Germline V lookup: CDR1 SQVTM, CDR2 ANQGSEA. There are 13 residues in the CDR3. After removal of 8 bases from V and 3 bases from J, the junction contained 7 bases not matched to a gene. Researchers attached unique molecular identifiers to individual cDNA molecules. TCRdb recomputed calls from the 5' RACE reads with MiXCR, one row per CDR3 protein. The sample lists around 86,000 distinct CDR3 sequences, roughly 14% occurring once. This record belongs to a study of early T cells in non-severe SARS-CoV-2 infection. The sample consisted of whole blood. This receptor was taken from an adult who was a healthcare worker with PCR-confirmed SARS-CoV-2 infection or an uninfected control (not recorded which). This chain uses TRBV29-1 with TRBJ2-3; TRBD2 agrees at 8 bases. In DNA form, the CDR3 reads TGCAGCCACGGGGGGGCCGGGACAGATACGCAGTATTTT. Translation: CSHGGAGTDTQYF.